Described below is a single TCR beta chain sequence and its context. The record originates from a study of cytomegalovirus exposure and HLA in healthy donors. Germline CDR1 reads MGHDK; CDR2 reads SYGVNS. The length of the CDR3 is 15 residues. V was clipped by 1 base and J by 9 bases; unmatched bases: 8. The PCR had 60 Vbeta and 13 Jbeta primers. Measured with immunoSEQ multiplex PCR; TCRdb has only the in-frame clones, and not every one. This sample carries roughly 100,000 clones, more than 75% of them seen once, and the ten largest clones take over 9%. This sequence originates from a woman between 18 and 29 years old in good health and CMV-seropositive. This chain uses TRBV25-1 with TRBJ2-1, with 8 bases matching TRBD2. What was sequenced was PBMCs. The CDR3 protein is CASSEFISGAGEQFF. CDR3 DNA sequence: TGTGCCAGCAGTGAATTTATTAGCGGGGCTGGTGAGCAGTTCTTC.